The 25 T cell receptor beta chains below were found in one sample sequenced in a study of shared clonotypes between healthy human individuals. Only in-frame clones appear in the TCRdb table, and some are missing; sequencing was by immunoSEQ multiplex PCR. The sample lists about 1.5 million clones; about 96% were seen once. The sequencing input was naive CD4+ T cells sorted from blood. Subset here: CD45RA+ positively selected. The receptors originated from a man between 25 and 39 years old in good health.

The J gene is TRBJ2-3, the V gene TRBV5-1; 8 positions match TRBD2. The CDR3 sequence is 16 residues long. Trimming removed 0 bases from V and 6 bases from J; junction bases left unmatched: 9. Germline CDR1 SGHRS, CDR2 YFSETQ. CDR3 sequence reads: CASSLVAGGRMDTQYF. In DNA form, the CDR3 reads TGCGCCAGCAGCTTGGTGGCGGGAGGAAGAATGGATACGCAGTATTTT.

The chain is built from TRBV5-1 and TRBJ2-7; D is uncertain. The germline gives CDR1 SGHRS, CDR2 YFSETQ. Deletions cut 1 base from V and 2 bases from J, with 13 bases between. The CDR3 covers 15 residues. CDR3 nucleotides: TGCGCCAGCAGCTTGACCCCAGGAGTTGCCTACGAGCAGTACTTC. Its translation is CASSLTPGVAYEQYF.

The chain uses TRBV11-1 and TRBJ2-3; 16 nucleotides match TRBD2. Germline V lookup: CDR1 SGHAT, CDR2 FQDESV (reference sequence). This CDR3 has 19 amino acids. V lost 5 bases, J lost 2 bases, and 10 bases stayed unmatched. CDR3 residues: CASSTGTSGRGTYTDTQYF. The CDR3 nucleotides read TGTGCCAGCAGCACCGGGACTAGCGGGAGGGGGACGTACACAGATACGCAGTATTTT.

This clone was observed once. This CDR3 is CASSLRSYEQYF. In DNA, the CDR3 is TGTGCCAGCAGCTTACGTTCGTACGAGCAGTACTTC. V is TRBV13 and J is TRBJ2-7; the D is unclear. The CDR3 spans 12 residues. The germline V gene encodes CDR1 PRHDT and CDR2 FYEKMQ (reference sequence). V lost 2 bases and J lost 4, with 6 bases in between. Full variable domain (outside the CDR3, taken from reference TRBV13 and TRBJ2-7): AAGVIQSPRHLIKEKRETATLKCYPIPRHDTVYWYQQGPGQDPQFLISFYEKMQSDKGSIPDRFSAQQFSDYHSELNMSSLELGDSALYFCASSLRSYEQYFGPGTRLTVT.

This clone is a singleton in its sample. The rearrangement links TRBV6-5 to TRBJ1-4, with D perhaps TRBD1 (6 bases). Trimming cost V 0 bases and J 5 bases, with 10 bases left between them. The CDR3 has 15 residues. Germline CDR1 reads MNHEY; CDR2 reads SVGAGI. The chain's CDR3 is CASSYSSGTNEKLFF. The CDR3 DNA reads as TGTGCCAGCAGTTACTCATCAGGGACAAATGAAAAACTGTTTTTT.

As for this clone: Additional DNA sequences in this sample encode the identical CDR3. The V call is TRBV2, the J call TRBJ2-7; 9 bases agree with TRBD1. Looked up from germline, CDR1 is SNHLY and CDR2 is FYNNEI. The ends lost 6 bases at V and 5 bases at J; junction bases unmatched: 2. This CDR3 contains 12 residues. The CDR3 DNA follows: TGTGCCAGCAGGGACAGGGGAGACGAGCAGTACTTC. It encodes CASRDRGDEQYF.

Here the CDR3 DNA reads TGTGCCAGCAGCCAACGACAGGGATTTGGCACTGAAGCTTTCTTT. Protein sequence: CASSQRQGFGTEAFF. The J gene is TRBJ1-1, the V gene TRBV16; the match to TRBD1 covers 7 bases. CDR3 size: 15 residues. The germline V gene has CDR1 KGHSY and CDR2 FQNENV. J was trimmed by 4 bases and V by 2 bases; bases with no gene match: 7.

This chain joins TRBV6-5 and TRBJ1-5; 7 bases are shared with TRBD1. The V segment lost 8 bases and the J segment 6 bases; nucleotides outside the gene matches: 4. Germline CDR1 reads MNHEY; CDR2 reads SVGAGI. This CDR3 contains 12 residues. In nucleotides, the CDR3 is TGTGCCAGCCACCAGGGGGGTCAGCCCCAGCATTTT. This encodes CASHQGGQPQHF.

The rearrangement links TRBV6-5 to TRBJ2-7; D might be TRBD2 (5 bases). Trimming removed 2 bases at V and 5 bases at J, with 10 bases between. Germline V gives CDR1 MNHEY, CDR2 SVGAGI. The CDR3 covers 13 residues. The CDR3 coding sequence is TGTGCCAGCAGTTACCTCCGAGGGAACGAGCAGTACTTC. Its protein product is CASSYLRGNEQYF.

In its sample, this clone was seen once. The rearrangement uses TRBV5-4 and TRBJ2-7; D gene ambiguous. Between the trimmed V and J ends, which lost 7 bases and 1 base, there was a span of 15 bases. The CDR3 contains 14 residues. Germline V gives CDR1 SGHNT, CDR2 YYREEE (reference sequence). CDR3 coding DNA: TGTGCCAGCCACCCGTTTGGTTATTCCTACGAGCAGTACTTC. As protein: CASHPFGYSYEQYF.

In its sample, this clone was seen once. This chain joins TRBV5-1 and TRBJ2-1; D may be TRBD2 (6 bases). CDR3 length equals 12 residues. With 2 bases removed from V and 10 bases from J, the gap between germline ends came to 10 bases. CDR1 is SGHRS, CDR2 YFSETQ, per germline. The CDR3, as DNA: TGCGCCAGCAGCTTCGCGGGAAGGGAGCAGTTCTTC. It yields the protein CASSFAGREQFF.

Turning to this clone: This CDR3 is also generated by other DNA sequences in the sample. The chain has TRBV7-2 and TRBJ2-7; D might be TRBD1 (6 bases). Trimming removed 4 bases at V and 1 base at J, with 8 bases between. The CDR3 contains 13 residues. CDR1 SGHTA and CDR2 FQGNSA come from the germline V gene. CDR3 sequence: CASSSTGSYEQYF. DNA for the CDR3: TGTGCCAGCAGCTCAACAGGGTCCTACGAGCAGTACTTC.

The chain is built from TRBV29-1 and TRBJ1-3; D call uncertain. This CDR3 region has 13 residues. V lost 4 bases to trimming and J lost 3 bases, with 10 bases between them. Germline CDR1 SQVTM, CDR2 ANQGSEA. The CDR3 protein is CSVGVLGGNTIYF. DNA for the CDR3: TGCAGCGTTGGCGTATTGGGTGGAAACACCATATATTTT.

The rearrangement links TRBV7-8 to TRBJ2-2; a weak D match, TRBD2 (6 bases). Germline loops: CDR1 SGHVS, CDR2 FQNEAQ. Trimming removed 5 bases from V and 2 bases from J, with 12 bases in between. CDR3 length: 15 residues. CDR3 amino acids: CASSIRDFNTGELFF. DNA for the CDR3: TGTGCCAGCAGCATCCGGGACTTCAACACCGGGGAGCTGTTTTTT. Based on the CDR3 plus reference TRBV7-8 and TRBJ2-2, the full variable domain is GAGVSQSPRYKVAKRGQDVALRCDPISGHVSLFWYQQALGQGPEFLTYFQNEAQLDKSGLPSDRFFAERPEGSVSTLKIQRTQQEDSAVYLCASSIRDFNTGELFFGEGSRLTVL.

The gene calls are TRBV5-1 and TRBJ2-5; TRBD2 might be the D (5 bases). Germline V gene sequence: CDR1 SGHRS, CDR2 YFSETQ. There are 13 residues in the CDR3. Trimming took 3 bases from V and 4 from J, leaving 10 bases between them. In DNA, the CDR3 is TGCGCCAGCAGCTGGGAGTCCCGAGAGACCCAGTACTTC. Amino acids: CASSWESRETQYF.

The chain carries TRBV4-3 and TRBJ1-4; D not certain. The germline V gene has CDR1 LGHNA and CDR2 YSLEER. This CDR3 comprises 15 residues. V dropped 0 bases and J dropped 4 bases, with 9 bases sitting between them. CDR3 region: CASSQEVGINEKLFF. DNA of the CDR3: TGCGCCAGCAGCCAAGAGGTGGGGATTAATGAAAAACTGTTTTTT.

CDR3 in amino acids: CASSPLTDRVVYGYTF. The CDR3 DNA follows: TGTGCCAGCTCACCATTAACGGACAGGGTCGTCTATGGCTACACCTTC. This sequence joins TRBV18 and TRBJ1-2; TRBD1 aligns across 8 bases. J gave up 4 bases and V 2 bases, and 9 bases lay outside the gene matches. Looked up from germline, CDR1 is KGHSH and CDR2 is LQKENI. The CDR3 contains 16 residues.

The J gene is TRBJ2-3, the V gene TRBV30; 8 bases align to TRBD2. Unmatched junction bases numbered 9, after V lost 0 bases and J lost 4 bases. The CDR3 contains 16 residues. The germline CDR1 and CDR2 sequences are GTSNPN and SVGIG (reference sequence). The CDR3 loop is CAWSVRSSGSADTQYF. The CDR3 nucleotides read TGTGCCTGGAGTGTACGTTCTAGCGGGTCCGCAGATACGCAGTATTTT.

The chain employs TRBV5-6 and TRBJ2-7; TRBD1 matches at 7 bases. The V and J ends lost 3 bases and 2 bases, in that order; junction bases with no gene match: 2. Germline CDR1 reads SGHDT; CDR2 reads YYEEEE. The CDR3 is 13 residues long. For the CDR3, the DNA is TGTGCCAGCAGCTGGGGACAGACCTACGAGCAGTACTTC. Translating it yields CASSWGQTYEQYF.

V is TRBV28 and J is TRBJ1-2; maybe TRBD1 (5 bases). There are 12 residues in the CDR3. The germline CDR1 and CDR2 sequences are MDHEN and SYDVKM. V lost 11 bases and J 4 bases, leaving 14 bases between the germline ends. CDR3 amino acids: CALGGRGYGYTF. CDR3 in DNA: TGTGCCCTCGGGGGTCGCGGCTATGGCTACACCTTC.

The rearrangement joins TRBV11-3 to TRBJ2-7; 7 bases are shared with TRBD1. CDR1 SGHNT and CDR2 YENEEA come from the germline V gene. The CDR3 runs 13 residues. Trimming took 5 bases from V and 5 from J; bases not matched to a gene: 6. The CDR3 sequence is CASSRGGSDEQYF. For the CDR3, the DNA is TGTGCCAGCAGCCGAGGGGGCTCGGACGAGCAGTACTTC.

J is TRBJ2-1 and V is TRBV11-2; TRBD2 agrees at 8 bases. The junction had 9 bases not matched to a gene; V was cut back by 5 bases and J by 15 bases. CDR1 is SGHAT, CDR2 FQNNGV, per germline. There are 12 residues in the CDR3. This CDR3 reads CASSPPGGGWFF. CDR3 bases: TGTGCCAGCAGCCCTCCCGGGGGGGGGTGGTTCTTC.

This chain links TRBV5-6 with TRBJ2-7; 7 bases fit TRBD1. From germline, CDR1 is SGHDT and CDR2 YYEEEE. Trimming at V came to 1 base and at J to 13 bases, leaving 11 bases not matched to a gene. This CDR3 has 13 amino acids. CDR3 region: CASSLLAPGQRYF. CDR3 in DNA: TGTGCCAGCAGCTTGTTGGCGCCGGGACAGAGATACTTC.

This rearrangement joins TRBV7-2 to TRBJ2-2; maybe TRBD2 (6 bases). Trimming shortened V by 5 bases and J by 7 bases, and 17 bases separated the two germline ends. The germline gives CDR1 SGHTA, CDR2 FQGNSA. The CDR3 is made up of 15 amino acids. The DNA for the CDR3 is TGTGCCAGCAGCACGACGCCGGGAGATTTCGGGGAGCTGTTTTTT. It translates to CASSTTPGDFGELFF.

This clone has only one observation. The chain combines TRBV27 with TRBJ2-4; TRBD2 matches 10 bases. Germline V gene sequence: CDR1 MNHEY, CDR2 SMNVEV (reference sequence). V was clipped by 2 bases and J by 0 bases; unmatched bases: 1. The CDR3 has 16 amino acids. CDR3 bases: TGTGCCAGCAGTTTACTAGCGGGGGTAGCCAAAAACATTCAGTACTTC. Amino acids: CASSLLAGVAKNIQYF.